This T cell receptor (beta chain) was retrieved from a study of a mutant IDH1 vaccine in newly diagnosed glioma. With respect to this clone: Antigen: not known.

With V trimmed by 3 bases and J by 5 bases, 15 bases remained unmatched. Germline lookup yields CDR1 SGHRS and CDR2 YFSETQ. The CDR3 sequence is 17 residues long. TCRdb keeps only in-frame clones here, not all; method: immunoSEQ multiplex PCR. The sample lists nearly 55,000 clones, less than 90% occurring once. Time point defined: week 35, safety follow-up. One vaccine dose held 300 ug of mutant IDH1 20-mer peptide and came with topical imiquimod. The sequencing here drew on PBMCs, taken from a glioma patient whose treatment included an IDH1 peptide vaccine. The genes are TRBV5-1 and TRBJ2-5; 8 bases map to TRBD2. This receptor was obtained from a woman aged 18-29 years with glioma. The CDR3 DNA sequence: TGCGCCAGCAGCTCAACCTTGGGGCGGGGGGCCCGGGAGACCCAGTACTTC. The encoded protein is CASSSTLGRGARETQYF.